These 32 T cell receptor beta chains share one sample of origin, sequenced in a study of T cell repertoires in cytomegalovirus infection. A single record per CDR3 protein comes from TCRdb applying MiXCR to the reads. The table records roughly 720,000 distinct CDR3 sequences, 35% of them present only once. Sequencing input: PBMCs. The receptors shown here come from a human donor in good health (CMV status not recorded). Some clones in this sample may be carry-over from other donors' samples.

The rearrangement joins TRBV29-1 to TRBJ2-2; 7 bases line up with TRBD1. The germline V gene encodes CDR1 SQVTM and CDR2 ANQGSEA. The CDR3 runs 13 residues. V dropped 4 bases and J dropped 6; count of bases not matched to a gene: 5. For the CDR3, the DNA is TGCAGCGTTGCCCCAGGGGGATCCGGGGAGCTGTTTTTT. It encodes CSVAPGGSGELFF.

This chain connects TRBV28 to TRBJ2-1; TRBD1 matches at 7 bases. The germline V gene encodes CDR1 MDHEN and CDR2 SYDVKM. The trim removed 11 bases at V and 7 bases at J, leaving 17 bases unmatched. The CDR3 consists of 15 residues. The CDR3 region has the DNA TGTGCCTCCAGAACACAGGGGAAAGTCTTAAATGAGCAGTTCTTC. Amino acids: CASRTQGKVLNEQFF.

The rearrangement links TRBV6-5 to TRBJ2-5; TRBD1 matches 7 bases. The CDR3 runs to 13 residues. The germline CDR1 and CDR2 sequences are MNHEY and SVGAGI. V lost 6 bases to trimming and J lost 4 bases; unmatched junction nucleotides: 5. The CDR3 sequence: CASRPGQLETQYF. CDR3 DNA: TGTGCCAGCAGACCGGGACAGTTAGAGACCCAGTACTTC.

The rearrangement uses TRBV11-2 and TRBJ1-1, with 8 bases matching TRBD1. The CDR3 has 20 amino acids. V shed 4 bases, J shed 5 bases, and the junction held 24 bases outside the gene matches. CDR1 is SGHAT, CDR2 FQNNGV, per germline. The CDR3 DNA reads as TGTGCCAGCAGCTCCAAACCCAGGACAGGGAGGGTTCGAATGCGGACTGAAGCTTTCTTT. It specifies CASSSKPRTGRVRMRTEAFF.

The chain has TRBV4-1 and TRBJ2-3, with 7 bases identical to TRBD2. The CDR3 has 16 amino acids. After removal of 1 base from V and 4 bases from J, the junction contained 8 bases not matched to a gene. Germline V gene lookup returns CDR1 MGHRA and CDR2 YSYEKL. CDR3 bases: TGCGCCAGCAGCCAAGTTAGCGGGTTGAGTGCAGATACGCAGTATTTT. Translating it yields CASSQVSGLSADTQYF.

This clonotype was picked up a small number of times. V is TRBV19 and J is TRBJ2-7; D remains unclear. The CDR3 is made up of 14 amino acids. Germline V gene sequence: CDR1 LNHDA, CDR2 SQIVND (reference sequence). The V gene lost 3 bases and the J gene lost 5 bases, with 14 bases spanning the gap. The CDR3 reads CASSMQPSRNEQYF. The CDR3 DNA sequence: TGTGCCAGTAGTATGCAGCCATCTCGGAACGAGCAGTACTTC.

V usage is TRBV7-9 and J usage is TRBJ2-3; 9 bases agree with TRBD1. CDR1 is SEHNR, CDR2 FQNEAQ, per germline (reference sequence). The V and J ends lost 5 bases and 14 bases, in that order; junction bases with no gene match: 23. This CDR3 is built from 17 residues. CDR3 sequence reads: CASSETDRGPLTDTTYF. In DNA form, the CDR3 reads TGTGCCAGCAGCGAGACGGACAGGGGCCCTCTCACAGATACGACGTATTTT.

At least ten counts were recorded for this clonotype. The CDR3 loop is CASSPPKSHLNTEAFF. The CDR3, as DNA: TGTGCCAGCAGCCCCCCGAAGTCCCACCTGAACACTGAAGCTTTCTTT. J is TRBJ1-1 and V is TRBV7-9; unclear D gene. V was clipped by 5 bases and J by 0 bases, with 16 bases between them. This CDR3 spans 16 amino acids. Germline V gene sequence: CDR1 SEHNR, CDR2 FQNEAQ (reference sequence).

This clonotype appeared a few times. The rearrangement uses TRBV6-6 and TRBJ1-3; D call uncertain. Germline V gene sequence: CDR1 MNHNY, CDR2 SVGAGI (reference sequence). The CDR3 length is 17 residues. V gave up 5 bases and J gave up 0 bases, with 17 bases separating them. The CDR3 DNA reads TGTGCCAGCAGTGCCACTCTGCCAAGTATCTCTGGAAACACCATATATTTT. The encoded protein is CASSATLPSISGNTIYF.

This clonotype has only a few counts. This chain uses TRBV5-5 with TRBJ2-7, with D possibly being TRBD2 (6 bases). With 4 bases removed from V and 3 bases from J, the gap between germline ends came to 20 bases. The CDR3 contains 16 residues. Germline loops: CDR1 SGHKS, CDR2 YYEKEE (reference sequence). CDR3 region: CASSLTGAGRVYEQYF. CDR3 DNA sequence: TGTGCCAGCAGCCTAACTGGGGCGGGAAGGGTCTACGAGCAGTACTTC. Full variable domain (missing parts from reference TRBV5-5 and TRBJ2-7): DAGVTQSPTHLIKTRGQQVTLRCSPISGHKSVSWYQQVLGQGPQFIFQYYEKEERGRGNFPDRFSARQFPNYSSELNVNALLLGDSALYLCASSLTGAGRVYEQYFGPGTRLTVT.

A few counts support this clonotype. The chain uses TRBV28 and TRBJ2-1; D gene unclear. Germline V lookup: CDR1 MDHEN, CDR2 SYDVKM. V lost 10 bases and J 7 bases, leaving 14 bases between the germline ends. This CDR3 is 12 amino acids long. The CDR3 is CATRQSRNEQFF. The CDR3 DNA is TGTGCCACCCGGCAGTCTAGAAATGAGCAGTTCTTC.

The genes are TRBV10-3 and TRBJ1-1; D perhaps matches TRBD1 (5 bases). V lost 2 bases, J lost 0 bases, and 19 bases lay in between. The CDR3 has 18 amino acids. The germline V gene encodes CDR1 ENHRY and CDR2 SYGVKD. The DNA for the CDR3 is TGTGCCATCAGTGAGAGATCGGGCTATGGGGGGATGAACACTGAAGCTTTCTTT. This translates into CAISERSGYGGMNTEAFF.

This chain links TRBV29-1 with TRBJ1-2; the D gene is possibly TRBD1 (6 bases). With 4 bases removed from V and 12 bases from J, the gap between germline ends came to 21 bases. Germline lookup yields CDR1 SQVTM and CDR2 ANQGSEA. This CDR3 is built from 13 residues. CDR3 DNA sequence: TGCAGCGTTGCCGGGACACGGGGTCTTCGTGACACCTTC. Encoded protein: CSVAGTRGLRDTF.

The chain couples TRBV7-8 to TRBJ2-3, with 10 bases lining up with TRBD2. CDR3 length: 18 residues. The junction had 14 bases not matched to a gene; V was cut back by 2 bases and J by 6 bases. From germline, CDR1 is SGHVS and CDR2 FQNEAQ. The CDR3 here is CASSLLASGGAGPDTQYF. DNA for the CDR3: TGTGCCAGCAGCTTATTAGCCAGCGGGGGGGCGGGACCGGATACGCAGTATTTT.

The V gene is TRBV5-1, the J gene TRBJ1-4; D is unclear. Trimming pared 0 bases from V and 0 bases from J, leaving 6 bases between. Germline V lookup: CDR1 SGHRS, CDR2 YFSETQ. The CDR3 has 15 residues. CDR3: CASSLGGSTNEKLFF. CDR3 sequence (DNA): TGCGCCAGCAGCTTGGGCGGATCAACTAATGAAAAACTGTTTTTT.

This clonotype was found a few times. The V and J genes are TRBV7-9 and TRBJ2-5; maybe TRBD1 (7 bases). Trimming cost V 5 bases and J 4 bases, with 14 bases left between them. Germline V gene sequence: CDR1 SEHNR, CDR2 FQNEAQ (reference sequence). The CDR3 is 14 amino acids. CDR3 DNA: TGTGCCAGCAGCCAGGGGGGCTCCGGAGAGACCCAGTACTTC. This sequence encodes CASSQGGSGETQYF.

This rearrangement joins TRBV10-3 to TRBJ2-5; D is possibly TRBD1 (6 bases). This CDR3 is built from 14 residues. Trimming stripped 10 bases from V and 4 bases from J, with 19 bases between. Germline V CDR1 and CDR2: ENHRY, SYGVKD. CDR3 protein: CATSIDRSAETQYF. Written as DNA, the CDR3 is TGTGCCACCTCTATCGACAGGTCGGCAGAGACCCAGTACTTC.

This clonotype has more than one count but fewer than ten. The chain combines TRBV15 with TRBJ2-3; 10 bases align to TRBD1. V shed 5 bases, J shed 4 bases, and the junction held 15 bases outside the gene matches. CDR1 is LNHNV, CDR2 YYDKDF, per germline (reference sequence). The CDR3 has 18 residues. CDR3 in amino acids: CATSVSTGTGDLSDTQYF. The CDR3, as DNA: TGTGCCACCAGCGTTTCGACCGGGACAGGGGATCTTTCAGATACGCAGTATTTT.

J is TRBJ2-7 and V is TRBV6-1, with D perhaps assigned TRBD1 or TRBD2 (6 bases each). This CDR3 region has 12 residues. The V gene lost 10 bases and the J gene lost 7 bases, with 17 bases spanning the gap. CDR1 is MNHNS and CDR2 is SASEGT in the germline V gene. The CDR3 protein is CANDWGAEEQYF. CDR3 bases: TGTGCCAACGATTGGGGGGCGGAGGAGCAGTACTTC.

This clonotype has at least ten counts. This CDR3 reads CASSLGTRTGDQPQHF. As DNA, the CDR3 is TGTGCCAGCAGCTTAGGTACCCGGACAGGGGATCAGCCCCAGCATTTT. V and J are TRBV7-2 and TRBJ1-5, with 9 bases aligning to TRBD1. The CDR3 runs to 16 residues. CDR1 and CDR2 from the germline V gene are SGHTA and FQGNSA. V lost 1 base and J lost 5; bases outside the gene matches: 6.

This clonotype was picked up a small number of times. This rearrangement joins TRBV28 to TRBJ1-3, with 8 bases aligning to TRBD1. V lost 4 bases, J lost 3 bases, and 5 bases stayed unmatched. The CDR3 loop spans 15 amino acids. CDR1 MDHEN and CDR2 SYDVKM come from the germline V gene. As DNA, the CDR3 is TGTGCCAGCAGTTCGGGACAGGTTGGTGGAAACACCATATATTTT. Encoded protein: CASSSGQVGGNTIYF.

J is TRBJ2-3 and V is TRBV7-9; 10 positions match TRBD1. Germline V gene data show CDR1 as SEHNR and CDR2 as FQNEAQ (reference sequence). Germline trimming cut 4 bases from V and 5 bases from J; bases unmatched to any gene: 9. This CDR3 contains 16 residues. In DNA form, the CDR3 reads TGTGCCAGCAGCTCTATTCCGGGACAGGGGAAAGATACGCAGTATTTT. This codes for CASSSIPGQGKDTQYF.

This clonotype has just a few counts. The V gene is TRBV25-1, the J gene TRBJ1-6; D remains unclear. CDR1 and CDR2 from the germline V gene are MGHDK and SYGVNS. The CDR3 length is 15 residues. The germline V and J ends were trimmed by 2 bases and 8 bases, with 13 bases remaining between them. CDR3: CASSEMPTADSPLHF. For the CDR3, the DNA is TGTGCCAGCAGTGAAATGCCAACCGCCGATTCACCCCTCCACTTT.

This clonotype was counted only a few times. The chain combines TRBV28 with TRBJ2-3, with 9 bases fitting TRBD2. Germline trimming cut 6 bases from V and 4 bases from J; bases unmatched to any gene: 14. The CDR3 totals 17 residues. The V gene's germline CDR1 is MDHEN and CDR2 SYDVKM. CDR3 coding DNA: TGTGCCAGCAGCTATTATCCCCAGCGGGAGGATCCAGATACGCAGTATTTT. Protein product: CASSYYPQREDPDTQYF. Together with reference TRBV28 and TRBJ2-3, the CDR3 gives the full variable domain: DVKVTQSSRYLVKRTGEKVFLECVQDMDHENMFWYRQDPGLGLRLIYFSYDVKMKEKGDIPEGYSVSREKKERFSLILESASTNQTSMYLCASSYYPQREDPDTQYFGPGTRLTVL.

This chain links TRBV6-6 with TRBJ1-4; the D gene is possibly TRBD1 (5 bases). Per germline, CDR1 MNHNY and CDR2 SVGAGI (reference sequence). Trimming took 0 bases from V and 5 from J, leaving 16 bases between them. The CDR3 spans 17 residues. The CDR3 nucleotides are TGTGCCAGCAGTTACTCCCTCGAAACGGGGGTAAATGAAAAACTGTTTTTT. This gives the protein CASSYSLETGVNEKLFF.

This clonotype was recorded at least ten times. The rearrangement uses TRBV11-1 and TRBJ1-2; TRBD1 is a possible D gene (6 bases). Trimming removed 2 bases from V and 0 bases from J, with 7 bases in between. This CDR3 comprises 14 residues. Germline V gene sequence: CDR1 SGHAT, CDR2 FQDESV (reference sequence). The CDR3 DNA reads TGTGCCAGCAGCTTAACAGGGACTAACTATGGCTACACCTTC. This translates into CASSLTGTNYGYTF. The variable domain in full, with the rest retrieved from reference TRBV11-1 and TRBJ1-2, is EAEVAQSPRYKITEKSQAVAFWCDPISGHATLYWYRQILGQGPELLVQFQDESVVDDSQLPKDRFSAERLKGVDSTLKIQPAELGDSAMYLCASSLTGTNYGYTFGSGTRLTVV.

This clonotype is a singleton in its sample. V usage is TRBV7-9 and J usage is TRBJ2-1; TRBD1 matches 7 bases. The germline gives CDR1 SEHNR, CDR2 FQNEAQ (reference sequence). This CDR3 has 14 amino acids. The trim removed 8 bases at V and 6 bases at J, leaving 10 bases unmatched. CDR3 sequence (DNA): TGTGCCAGCGGGCTAGACAGGGACGTCAATGAGCAGTTCTTC. Its translation: CASGLDRDVNEQFF. The variable domain in full, completed from reference TRBV7-9 and TRBJ2-1, reads DTGVSQNPRHKITKRGQNVTFRCDPISEHNRLYWYRQTLGQGPEFLTYFQNEAQLEKSRLLSDRFSAERPKGSFSTLEIQRTEQGDSAMYLCASGLDRDVNEQFFGPGTRLTVL.

This chain links TRBV12-3 or TRBV12-4 with TRBJ1-5; D gene ambiguous. The CDR3 consists of 13 residues. V lost 4 bases, J lost 7 bases, and 11 bases lay in between. CDR3 sequence reads: CASSSEGWQPQHF. In DNA, the CDR3 is TGTGCCAGCAGTTCGGAGGGTTGGCAGCCCCAGCATTTT.

This clonotype has just a few counts. The rearrangement joins TRBV7-2 to TRBJ2-1, with 7 bases aligning to TRBD2. The germline CDR1 and CDR2 sequences are SGHTA and FQGNSA. This CDR3 is built from 14 residues. Trimming cost V 8 bases and J 0 bases; bases outside gene matches: 4. The CDR3: CASGPGGSYNEQFF. DNA for the CDR3: TGTGCCAGCGGACCGGGGGGCTCCTACAATGAGCAGTTCTTC.

The V call is TRBV5-1, the J call TRBJ2-7, with 9 positions matching TRBD1. The length of the CDR3 is 15 residues. The germline V gene encodes CDR1 SGHRS and CDR2 YFSETQ. The V gene end was trimmed by 3 bases and the J gene end by 1 base; junction bases not matched to a gene: 5. The CDR3 region is CASSSGQGPSYEQYF. Here the CDR3 DNA reads TGCGCCAGCAGCTCGGGACAGGGCCCATCCTACGAGCAGTACTTC.

This chain uses TRBV6-6 with TRBJ1-4; 7 bases are shared with TRBD1. Germline V gene lookup returns CDR1 MNHNY and CDR2 SVGAGI (reference sequence). This CDR3 has 13 residues. J lost 4 bases, V lost 7 bases, and 3 bases had no gene match. The CDR3 loop is CASTDRSNEKLFF. The CDR3 DNA follows: TGTGCCAGCACGGACAGGAGTAATGAAAAACTGTTTTTT.

This chain joins TRBV6-5 and TRBJ1-3; 10 bases fit TRBD1. The length of the CDR3 is 16 residues. Germline CDR1 is MNHEY and CDR2 is SVGAGI. V dropped 6 bases and J dropped 2; count of bases not matched to a gene: 7. CDR3 region: CASSLHDRGPGNTIYF. The CDR3 region has the DNA TGTGCCAGCAGCCTACACGACAGGGGGCCTGGAAACACCATATATTTT.